This note documents a single TCR beta chain sequence. Germline-derived CDR1 and CDR2 are SGHNT and YENEEA. Losses at the gene ends were 7 bases for V and 3 bases for J; bases not matched to a gene: 8. CDR3 size: 14 residues. Followed over time, Seattle patients had been enrolled while infection was active. These data come from a study of blood T cell repertoires in COVID-19. Overall study context: There were acute and convalescent COVID-19 samples, and they came from the United States, Italy and Spain. PBMCs, B-cell-depleted T cells, or T cells were the source of the cDNA or gDNA that made up the material.

Data came from immunoSEQ multiplex PCR; TCRdb stores just in-frame clones and leaves some out. The sample has about 400,000 clones, approximately 86% seen once; the top ten hold 7% to 7.5%. The material sequenced was peripheral blood. This sequence was found in a woman aged 55-75 years with COVID-19, enrolled during active disease. This chain connects TRBV11-3 to TRBJ2-7, with 8 bases aligning to TRBD2. This chain's CDR3 is CASMSGGASYEQYF. The CDR3 bases are TGTGCCAGCATGTCCGGGGGGGCCAGCTACGAGCAGTACTTC.